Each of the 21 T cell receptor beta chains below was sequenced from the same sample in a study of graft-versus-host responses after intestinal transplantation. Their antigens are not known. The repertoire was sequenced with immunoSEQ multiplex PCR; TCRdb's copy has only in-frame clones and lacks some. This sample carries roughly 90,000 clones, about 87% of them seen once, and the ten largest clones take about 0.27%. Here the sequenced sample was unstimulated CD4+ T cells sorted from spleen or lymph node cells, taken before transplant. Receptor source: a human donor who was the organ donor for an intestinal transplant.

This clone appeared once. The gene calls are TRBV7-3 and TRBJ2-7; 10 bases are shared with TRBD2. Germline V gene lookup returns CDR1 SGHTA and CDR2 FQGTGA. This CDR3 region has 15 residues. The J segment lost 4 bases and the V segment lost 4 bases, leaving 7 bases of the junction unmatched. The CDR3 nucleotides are TGTGCCAGCAGCTCACAAGCGGGAGGGGGGTACGAGCAGTACTTC. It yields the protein CASSSQAGGGYEQYF.

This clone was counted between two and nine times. CDR3 sequence: CASSRGLAGGSAQFF. CDR3 bases: TGCGCCAGCAGCCGGGGACTAGCGGGGGGGTCGGCGCAGTTCTTC. V is TRBV5-1 and J is TRBJ2-1; 16 bases match TRBD2. From germline, CDR1 is SGHRS and CDR2 YFSETQ. J was trimmed by 12 bases and V by 4 bases; bases with no gene match: 7. The CDR3 length is 15 residues.

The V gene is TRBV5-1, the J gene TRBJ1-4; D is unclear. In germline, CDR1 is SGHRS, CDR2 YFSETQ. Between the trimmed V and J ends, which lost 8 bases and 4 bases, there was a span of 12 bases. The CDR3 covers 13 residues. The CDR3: CASKVGSNEKLFF. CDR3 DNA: TGCGCCAGTAAGGTGGGGAGTAATGAAAAACTGTTTTTT.

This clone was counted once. The CDR3 region is CASSGRQENYGYTF. CDR3 coding DNA: TGTGCCAGCAGCGGGCGACAGGAGAACTATGGCTACACCTTC. The chain couples TRBV21-1 to TRBJ1-2; the table calls TRBD1, which could not be checked here. TRBV21-1 is described as a pseudogene. This CDR3 has 14 residues.

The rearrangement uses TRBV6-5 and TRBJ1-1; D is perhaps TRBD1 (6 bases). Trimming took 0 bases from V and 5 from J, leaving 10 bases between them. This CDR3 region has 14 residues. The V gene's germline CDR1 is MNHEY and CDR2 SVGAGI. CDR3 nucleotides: TGTGCCAGCAGTTACTCCCCAGGGGTTACTGAAGCTTTCTTT. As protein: CASSYSPGVTEAFF.

The CDR3 spells CASSLQGDFYNEQFF. The CDR3 DNA is TGTGCCAGCAGCCTACAGGGGGATTTCTACAATGAGCAGTTCTTC. The J gene is TRBJ2-1, the V gene TRBV5-4, with TRBD1 matching 8 bases. Germline CDR1 and CDR2: SGHNT and YYREEE (reference sequence). The CDR3 loop spans 15 amino acids. After removal of 4 bases from V and 3 bases from J, the junction contained 6 bases not matched to a gene.

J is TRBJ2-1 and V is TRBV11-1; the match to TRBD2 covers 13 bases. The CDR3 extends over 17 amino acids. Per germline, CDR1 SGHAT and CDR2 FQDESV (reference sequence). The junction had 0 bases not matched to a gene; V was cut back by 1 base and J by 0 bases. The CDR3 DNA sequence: TGTGCCAGCAGCTTAGGACTAGCGGGGGGCTCCTACAATGAGCAGTTCTTC. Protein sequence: CASSLGLAGGSYNEQFF.

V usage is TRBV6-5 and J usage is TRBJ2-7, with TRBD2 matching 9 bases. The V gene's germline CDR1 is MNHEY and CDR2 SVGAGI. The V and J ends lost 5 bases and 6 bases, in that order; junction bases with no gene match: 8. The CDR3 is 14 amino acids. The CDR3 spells CASSPLAGGFEQYF. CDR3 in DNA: TGTGCCAGCAGTCCGCTTGCGGGAGGGTTCGAGCAGTACTTC.

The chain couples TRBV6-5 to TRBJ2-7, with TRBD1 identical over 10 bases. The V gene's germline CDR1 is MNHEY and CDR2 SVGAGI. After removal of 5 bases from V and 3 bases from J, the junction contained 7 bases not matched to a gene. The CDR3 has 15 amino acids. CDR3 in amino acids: CASSTRDRGIYEQYF. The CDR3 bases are TGTGCCAGCAGTACTCGGGACAGGGGTATCTACGAGCAGTACTTC.

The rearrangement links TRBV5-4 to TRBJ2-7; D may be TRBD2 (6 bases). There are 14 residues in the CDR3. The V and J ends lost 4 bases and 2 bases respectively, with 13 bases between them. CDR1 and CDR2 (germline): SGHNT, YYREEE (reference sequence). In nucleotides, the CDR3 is TGTGCCAGCAGCCCGGACCCGGGGGCCTACGAGCAGTACTTC. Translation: CASSPDPGAYEQYF.

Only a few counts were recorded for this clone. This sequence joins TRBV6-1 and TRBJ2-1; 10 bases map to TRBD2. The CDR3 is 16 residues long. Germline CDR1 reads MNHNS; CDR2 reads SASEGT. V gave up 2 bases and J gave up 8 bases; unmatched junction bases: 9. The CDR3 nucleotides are TGTGCCAGCAGTGAATGGGAGCGGGGGGGCGTCGATGAGCAGTTCTTC. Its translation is CASSEWERGGVDEQFF.

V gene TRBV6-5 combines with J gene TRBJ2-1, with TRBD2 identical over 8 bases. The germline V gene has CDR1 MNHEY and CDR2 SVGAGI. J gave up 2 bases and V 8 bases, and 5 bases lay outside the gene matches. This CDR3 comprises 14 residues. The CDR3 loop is CASSASGPYNEQFF. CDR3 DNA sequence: TGTGCCAGCTCGGCTAGCGGGCCCTACAATGAGCAGTTCTTC.

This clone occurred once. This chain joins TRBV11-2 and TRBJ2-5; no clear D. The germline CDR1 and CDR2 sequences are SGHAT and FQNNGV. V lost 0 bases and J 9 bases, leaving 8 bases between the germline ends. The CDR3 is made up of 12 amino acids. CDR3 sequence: CASSLDPFAQYF. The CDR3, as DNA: TGTGCCAGCAGCTTAGATCCCTTTGCCCAGTACTTC.

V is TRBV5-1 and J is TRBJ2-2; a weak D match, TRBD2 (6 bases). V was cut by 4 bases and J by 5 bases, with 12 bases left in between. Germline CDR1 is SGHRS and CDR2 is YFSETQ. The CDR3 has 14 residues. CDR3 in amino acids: CASSIDGGTGELFF. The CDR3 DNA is TGCGCCAGCAGCATCGATGGAGGGACCGGGGAGCTGTTTTTT.

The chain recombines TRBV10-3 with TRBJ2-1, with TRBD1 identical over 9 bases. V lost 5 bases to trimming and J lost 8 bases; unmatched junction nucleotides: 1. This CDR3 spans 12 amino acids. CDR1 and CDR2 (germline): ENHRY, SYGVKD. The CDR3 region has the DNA TGTGCCATCAGTACAGGGGGCCATGAGCAGTTCTTC. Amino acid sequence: CAISTGGHEQFF.

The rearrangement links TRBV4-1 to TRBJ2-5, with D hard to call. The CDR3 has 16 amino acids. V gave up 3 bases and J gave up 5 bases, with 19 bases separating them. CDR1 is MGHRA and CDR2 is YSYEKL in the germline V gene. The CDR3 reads CASSQGLASVGETQYF. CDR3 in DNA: TGCGCCAGCAGCCAGGGCCTTGCATCTGTTGGGGAGACCCAGTACTTC.

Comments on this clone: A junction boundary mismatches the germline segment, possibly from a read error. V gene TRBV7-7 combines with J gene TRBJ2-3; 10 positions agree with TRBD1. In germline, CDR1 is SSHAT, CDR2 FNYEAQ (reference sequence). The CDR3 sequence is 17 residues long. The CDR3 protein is CASSLIRDRGLPDTQYF. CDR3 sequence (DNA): TGTGCTAGCAGCCTGATTCGAGACAGGGGGCTTCCAGATACGCAGTATTTT.

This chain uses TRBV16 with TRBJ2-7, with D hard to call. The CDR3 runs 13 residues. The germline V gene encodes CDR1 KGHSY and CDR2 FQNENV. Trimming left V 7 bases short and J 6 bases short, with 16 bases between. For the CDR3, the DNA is TGTGCCAGCAAGTTGTTCCGTAGTGCCGAGCAGTACTTC. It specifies CASKLFRSAEQYF.

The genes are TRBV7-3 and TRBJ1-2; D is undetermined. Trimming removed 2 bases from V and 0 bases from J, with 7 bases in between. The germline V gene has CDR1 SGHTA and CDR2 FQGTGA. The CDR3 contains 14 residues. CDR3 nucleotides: TGTGCCAGCAGCTTAGGTCCAGCTAACTATGGCTACACCTTC. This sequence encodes CASSLGPANYGYTF.

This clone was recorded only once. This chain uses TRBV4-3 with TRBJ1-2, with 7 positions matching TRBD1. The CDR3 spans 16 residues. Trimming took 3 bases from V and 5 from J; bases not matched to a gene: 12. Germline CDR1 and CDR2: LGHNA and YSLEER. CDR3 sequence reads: CASSHLTGSGGYGYTF. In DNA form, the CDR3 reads TGCGCCAGCAGCCACCTGACAGGGTCGGGCGGGTATGGCTACACCTTC.

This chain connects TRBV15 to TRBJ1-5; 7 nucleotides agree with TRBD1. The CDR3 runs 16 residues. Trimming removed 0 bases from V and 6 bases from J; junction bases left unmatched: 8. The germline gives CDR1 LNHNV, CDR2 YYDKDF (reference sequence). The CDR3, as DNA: TGTGCCACCAGCAGAGATAGAAGGACAGGCGCTCAGCCCCAGCATTTT. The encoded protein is CATSRDRRTGAQPQHF.